Detailed here is one TCR beta chain. Its specificity is unknown. Separate from the approximately 700-subject first cohort was the approximately 120-subject validation cohort, to which the donors belonged. This sample is part of a study of cytomegalovirus exposure and HLA in healthy donors. Study-level results: Cytomegalovirus-associated status was assigned to 150 to 200 TCR beta chains.

TCRdb's table, derived via immunoSEQ multiplex PCR, lists solely in-frame clones and lacks some. The sample shows about 150,000 clones, approximately 91% of them seen only once. The CDR3 totals 15 residues. The junction had 8 bases not matched to a gene; V was cut back by 5 bases and J by 4 bases. Looked up from germline, CDR1 is MNHEY and CDR2 is SMNVEV (reference sequence). This chain links TRBV27 with TRBJ1-2, with TRBD1 identical over 9 bases. Sequenced input: PBMCs. The TCR comes from a man between 18 and 35 years old in good health and CMV-seronegative. The CDR3 DNA sequence: TGTGCCAGCAGTGATTCGGACAGGGGTTCCTATGGCTACACCTTC. Its protein is CASSDSDRGSYGYTF.